The clone carrying this T cell receptor (beta chain) showed up just a few times. The antigen remains undetermined. This entry is derived from a study of CD8 T cells in ankylosing spondylitis. Broader study findings: A motif of eight highly homologous TCR beta variants was seen as apparently characteristic of ankylosing spondylitis blood.

Quantitative 5'-RACE with molecular barcodes produced the TCR beta libraries. TCRdb itself ran the 5' RACE reads through MiXCR, one entry per CDR3 protein. The sample comprises 700,000 to 1,000,000 distinct CDR3 sequences, over 9.5% of which are singletons, and 0.45% to 0.6% rests with the top ten. CDR1 SGHDT and CDR2 YYEEEE come from the germline V gene. Trimming took 5 bases from V and 7 from J, leaving 18 bases between them. The CDR3 covers 15 residues. The sequenced material came from blood, either unsorted or a sorted T cell fraction (not recorded which). The clonotype originates from a male donor with ankylosing spondylitis. This chain links TRBV5-6 with TRBJ1-4; a possible D gene is TRBD1 (5 bases). For the CDR3, the DNA is TGTGCCAGCAGGCTCTGGGCAGGGAGAGCTGAAAAACTGTTTTTT. As protein: CASRLWAGRAEKLFF.